This T cell receptor (beta chain) was sequenced during a study of blood T cell repertoires in COVID-19. Whole-study context: In each case, the material was cDNA or gDNA derived from T cells, B-cell-depleted T cells, or PBMCs.

The germline gives CDR1 MNHEY, CDR2 SMNVEV (reference sequence). This CDR3 has 15 residues. The junction had 11 bases not matched to a gene; V was cut back by 5 bases and J by 10 bases. Measured with immunoSEQ multiplex PCR; TCRdb has only the in-frame clones, and not every one. Among around 300,000 clones listed, 89% were seen once. Across fewer than 25 US areas, participants ranged in age from about 18 to 90 years. Clinical history reported by participants formed the basis on which cohorts were assigned. Cohort 3 recovered donors had two negative PCRs, clearance, or symptom resolution. This clone was seen once.

Specimen: PBMCs or T cells enriched from blood (not recorded which). The receptor was derived from a woman in her 40s who had recovered from COVID-19. The chain has TRBV27 and TRBJ1-1; 12 bases align to TRBD1. CDR3 sequence: CASSKAWDRGRLAFF. The CDR3 DNA sequence: TGTGCCAGCAGTAAAGCCTGGGACAGGGGGCGGTTAGCTTTCTTT.